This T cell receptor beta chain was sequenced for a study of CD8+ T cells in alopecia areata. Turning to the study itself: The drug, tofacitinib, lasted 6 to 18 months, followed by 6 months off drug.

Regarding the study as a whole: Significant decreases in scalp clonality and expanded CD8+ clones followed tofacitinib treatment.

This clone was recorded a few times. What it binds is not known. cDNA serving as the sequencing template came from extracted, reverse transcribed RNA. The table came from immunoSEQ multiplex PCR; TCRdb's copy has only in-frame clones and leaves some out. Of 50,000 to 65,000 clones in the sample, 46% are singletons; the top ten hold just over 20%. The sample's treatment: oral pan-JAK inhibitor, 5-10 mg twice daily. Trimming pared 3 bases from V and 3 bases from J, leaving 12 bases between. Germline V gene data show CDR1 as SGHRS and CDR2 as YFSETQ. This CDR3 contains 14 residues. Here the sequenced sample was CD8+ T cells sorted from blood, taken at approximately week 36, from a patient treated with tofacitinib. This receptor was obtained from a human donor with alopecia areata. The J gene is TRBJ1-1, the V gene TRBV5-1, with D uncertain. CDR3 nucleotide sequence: TGCGCCAGCAGCTCCAAATGGCCGGACACTGAAGCTTTCTTT. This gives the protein CASSSKWPDTEAFF.